This TCR beta chain was found in a study of T cells in Graves' hyperthyroidism and ophthalmopathy. CDR3 length: 14 residues. V dropped 6 bases and J dropped 8; count of bases not matched to a gene: 10. In germline, CDR1 is MNHNS, CDR2 SASEGT. Researchers took RNA transcripts and amplified the TCR beta CDR3 regions from them. First-round RT-PCR of the TCR CDR3 relied on the HTBI primer set. TCRdb re-analysed the multiplex PCR reads in MiXCR, keeping a single row per CDR3 protein. The sample has hundreds of thousands of distinct CDR3 sequences, roughly 25% seen once. This sequence joins TRBV6-1 and TRBJ2-1, with 7 bases aligning to TRBD1. This receptor was identified in a man in his fifties or sixties with Graves' hyperthyroidism. Sequencing was carried out using blood. CDR3: CASRGAQGNYEQFF. The CDR3, as DNA: TGTGCCAGCAGGGGTGCACAGGGGAACTATGAGCAGTTCTTC.